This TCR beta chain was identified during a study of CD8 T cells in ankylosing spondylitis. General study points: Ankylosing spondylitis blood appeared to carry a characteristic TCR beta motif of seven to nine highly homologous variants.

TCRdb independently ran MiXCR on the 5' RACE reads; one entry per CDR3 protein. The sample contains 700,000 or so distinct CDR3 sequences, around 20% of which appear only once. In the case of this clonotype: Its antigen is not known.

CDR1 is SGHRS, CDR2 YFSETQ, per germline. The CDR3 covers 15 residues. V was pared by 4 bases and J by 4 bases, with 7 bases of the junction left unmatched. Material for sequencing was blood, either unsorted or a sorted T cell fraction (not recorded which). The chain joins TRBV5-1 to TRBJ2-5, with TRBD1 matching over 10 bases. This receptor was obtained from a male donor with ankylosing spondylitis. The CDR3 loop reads CASSLQGTGAETQYF. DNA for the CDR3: TGCGCCAGCAGCCTTCAGGGGACAGGGGCAGAGACCCAGTACTTC.